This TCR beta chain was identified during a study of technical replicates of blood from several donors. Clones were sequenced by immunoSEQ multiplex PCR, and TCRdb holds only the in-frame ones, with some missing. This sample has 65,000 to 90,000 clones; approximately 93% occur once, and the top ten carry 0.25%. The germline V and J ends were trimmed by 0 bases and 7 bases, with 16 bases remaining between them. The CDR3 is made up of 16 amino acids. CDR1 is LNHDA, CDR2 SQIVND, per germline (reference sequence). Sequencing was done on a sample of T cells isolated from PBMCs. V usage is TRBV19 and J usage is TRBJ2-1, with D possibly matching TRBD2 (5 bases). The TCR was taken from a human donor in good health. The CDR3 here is CASSIDRWRRGNEQFF. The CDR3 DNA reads TGTGCCAGTAGTATAGACAGGTGGAGGAGAGGTAATGAGCAGTTCTTC.